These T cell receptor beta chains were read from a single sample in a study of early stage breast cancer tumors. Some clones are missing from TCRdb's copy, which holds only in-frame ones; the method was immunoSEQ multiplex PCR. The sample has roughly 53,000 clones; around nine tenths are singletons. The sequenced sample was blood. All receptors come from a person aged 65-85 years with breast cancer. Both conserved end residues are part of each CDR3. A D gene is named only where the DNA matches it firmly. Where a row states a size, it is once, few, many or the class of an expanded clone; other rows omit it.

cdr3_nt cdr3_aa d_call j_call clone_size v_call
TGTGCCAGCAGCTCCCCCGGGACAGTCAGCACCGGGGAGCTGTTTTTT CASSSPGTVSTGELFF TRBD1 TRBJ2-2 - TRBV11-3
TGTGCCAGCAGCTTAGGTAGCGGGGGCGGAGAGACCCAGTACTTC CASSLGSGGGETQYF TRBD2 TRBJ2-5 - TRBV11-3
TGTGCCAGTAGTAAGGGGGCGACAGGCTCTAACACAGATACGCAGTATTTT CASSKGATGSNTDTQYF TRBD1 TRBJ2-3 - TRBV19
TGTGCCAGCAGCTTAGGCGGATTCAATCAGCCCCAGCATTTT CASSLGGFNQPQHF - TRBJ1-5 - TRBV11-1
TGTGCCAGCAGCTTGTCTGCAGGGGCCTACGAGCAGTACTTC CASSLSAGAYEQYF - TRBJ2-7 - TRBV11-3
TGTGCCAGCAGTGTTAGCCCGACAGGGAGACAGCCCCAGCATTTT CASSVSPTGRQPQHF TRBD1 TRBJ1-5 - TRBV2
TGTGCCAGCAGCTTAGCGGGAGTTTACAATGAGCAGTTCTTC CASSLAGVYNEQFF - TRBJ2-1 - TRBV7-6
TGTGCCATCAGATCAGATTTAAGACAAGCTGATGGCTACACCTTC CAIRSDLRQADGYTF - TRBJ1-2 - TRBV10-3
TGCGCCAGCAGCCCCGGACAGGGGGCCGACTATGGCTACACCTTC CASSPGQGADYGYTF TRBD1 TRBJ1-2 few TRBV4-1
TGTGCCAGCAGCTTATCGGTTCGGACAGATACGCAGTATTTT CASSLSVRTDTQYF - TRBJ2-3 - TRBV11-1
TGTGCCAGCAGTACAGGGTTCGGGGAGACCCAGTACTTC CASSTGFGETQYF - TRBJ2-5 - TRBV6-4
TGTGCCAGCAGCTCTGACAGGATAGATCAGCCCCAGCATTTT CASSSDRIDQPQHF - TRBJ1-5 - TRBV5-4
TGTGCCATCAGTGCGGCAGGGAAAGACTACGAGCAGTACTTC CAISAAGKDYEQYF - TRBJ2-7 few TRBV10-3
TGTGCCAGCAGCTTAACAGCGGTGGGTCGGAATGAGCAGTTCTTC CASSLTAVGRNEQFF - TRBJ2-1 - TRBV7-3
TGTGCCAGCAGCGTAGGCATAGGGACCGGGACTAGCGGGAGGGGTTACTCCTACGAGCAGTACTTC CASSVGIGTGTSGRGYSYEQYF TRBD2 TRBJ2-7 - TRBV9
TGTGCCAGCAGCTTGACAGGGGCTGGCTATGGCTACACCTTC CASSLTGAGYGYTF TRBD1 TRBJ1-2 - TRBV7-9
TGTGCCAGAGACAGGAATGCTGGAAACACCATATATTTT CARDRNAGNTIYF - TRBJ1-3 - TRBV6-4
TGTGCCAGCAGTTACGTGGCAGGGTCTGAAGCTTTCTTT CASSYVAGSEAFF - TRBJ1-1 - TRBV6-5
TGTGCCAGTAGTCCGTCGGGGAGCACAGATACGCAGTATTTT CASSPSGSTDTQYF - TRBJ2-3 - TRBV19
TGTGCCTGGGGGACAGGGGGCGAGACCCAGTACTTC CAWGTGGETQYF TRBD1 TRBJ2-5 once TRBV30
TGTGCCAGCAGTACGGTTACCGGGGAGCTGTTTTTT CASSTVTGELFF - TRBJ2-2 - TRBV2
TGTGCCAGCAGCTTGGGACAGACATACGAGCAGTACTTC CASSLGQTYEQYF TRBD1 TRBJ2-7 - TRBV11-3
TGTGCCACCAGCCTGGGGGACAGGTTGAACACTGAAGCTTTCTTT CATSLGDRLNTEAFF TRBD1 TRBJ1-1 - TRBV15
TGTGCCAGCAGCATAGGGGGGGGACTAGTTAATTTCAATGAGCAGTTCTTC CASSIGGGLVNFNEQFF TRBD2 TRBJ2-1 - TRBV11-2
TGTGCCAGCAGTTACGCACAGGGAGGGGTAGCTTTCTTT CASSYAQGGVAFF - TRBJ1-1 - TRBV6-6
TGCGCCAGCAGCCCCGATCCGGGACACGCGAACACTGAAGCTTTCTTT CASSPDPGHANTEAFF - TRBJ1-1 - TRBV5-1